This T cell receptor (beta chain) was sequenced for a study of blood T cells in healthy people across ages. The CDR3 totals 13 residues. Per the germline V gene, CDR1 is MNHNS and CDR2 is SASEGT. V dropped 4 bases and J dropped 4; count of bases not matched to a gene: 3. The use of a sample-barcoded 5' primer and a J-beta primer mix characterized a second PCR of 7 to 11 cycles. TCRdb re-analysed the 5' RACE reads in MiXCR, keeping a single row per CDR3 protein. The sample carries hundreds of thousands of distinct CDR3 sequences, around 24% recorded once. These records were also assigned to another study, of T cells of mothers and their children.

The sequenced sample was blood. The sequence was collected from a boy between 10 and 17 years old in good health. The V gene is TRBV6-1, the J gene TRBJ1-2; TRBD1 aligns across 7 bases. The CDR3, as DNA: TGTGCCAGCAGTGCGGGACAGTTCTATGGCTACACCTTC. It encodes CASSAGQFYGYTF.